Below are 17 T cell receptor beta chains sequenced from a single sample in a study of vaccination and CD4 T cells after COVID-19 (dated by TCRdb to the early 2020s). Library method: PCR. Reads for this sample came from an Illumina iSeq 100. DNA from cultured CD4+ T cells was subjected to TCR sequencing with the Oncomine TCR Beta short-read assay at the Johns Hopkins FTIC core. The raw public reads went through TCRdb reprocessing: fastp at Q25, MiXCR clone calling, in-frame beta chains kept. Merged by CDR3 protein, the rows form single entries marked with the most common genes and DNA. For this sample the table gives tens of thousands of distinct CDR3 sequences, of which about 51% were detected only once. The ten largest clones capture approximately 6% of the sample. The treatment or condition label of this sample denotes: approximately nine-day PBMC culture with coronavirus spike peptide pools or control peptides (ViraFEST assay).

Their antigens are not known. Sequences were obtained from CD4+ T cells from blood, cultured in vitro. These receptors all stem from a human donor who had recovered from COVID-19.

The genes are TRBV7-3 and TRBJ2-3; D not certain. Germline V gene lookup returns CDR1 SGHTA and CDR2 FQGTGA. This CDR3 has 14 amino acids. V lost 5 bases and J 2 bases, leaving 11 bases between the germline ends. The CDR3: CASSPRPDTDTQYF. The CDR3 nucleotides are TGTGCCAGCAGCCCTCGGCCGGACACAGATACGCAGTATTTT.

Comment on this clonotype: The junction departs from germline at one end; a sequencing error may be responsible. The chain carries TRBV28 and TRBJ1-2; 9 bases align to TRBD1. The CDR3 totals 13 residues. CDR1 and CDR2 (germline): MDHEN, SYDVKM. The DNA of the CDR3 is TGTGTCAGCTACAGGGGGCTCGTTGTTGGCTACACCTTC. It codes for CVSYRGLVVGYTF.

The chain links TRBV10-3 to TRBJ1-4, with D unresolved. This CDR3 region has 15 residues. Germline V gene sequence: CDR1 ENHRY, CDR2 SYGVKD. Trimming removed 0 bases from V and 0 bases from J, with 5 bases in between. Here the CDR3 reads CAISESSTTNEKLFF. The CDR3 coding sequence is TGTGCCATCAGTGAGTCGTCCACAACTAATGAAAAACTGTTTTTT.

The CDR3 DNA is TGTGCCAGCAGCCCCCCGACAGATACGCAGTATTTT. Its translation is CASSPPTDTQYF. V is TRBV7-2 and J is TRBJ2-3; D call uncertain. V was pared by 5 bases and J by 3 bases, with 6 bases between. Germline CDR1 SGHTA, CDR2 FQGNSA. The CDR3 is 12 residues long.

V gene TRBV7-9 combines with J gene TRBJ2-2, with D possibly matching TRBD1 (8 bases). The ends were cut back, 2 bases at V and 1 base at J, with 14 bases in the middle. The CDR3 runs 17 residues. The germline V gene encodes CDR1 SEHNR and CDR2 FQNEAQ (reference sequence). The CDR3 spells CASSLRGGTGNTGELFF. The CDR3 coding sequence is TGTGCCAGCAGCTTACGGGGAGGGACAGGGAACACCGGGGAGCTGTTTTTT.

This clonotype appeared a single time. V usage is TRBV20-1 and J usage is TRBJ2-7; D tentatively fits TRBD1 or TRBD2 (5 bases each). The CDR3 sequence is 14 residues long. Looked up from germline, CDR1 is DFQATT and CDR2 is SNEGSKA (reference sequence). V lost 4 bases, J lost 5 bases, and 18 bases lay in between. CDR3 sequence (DNA): TGCAGTGCTATAGCCAGTGGGCAGGGACACGAGCAGTACTTC. Its translation is CSAIASGQGHEQYF.

Only a few counts were recorded for this clonotype. The chain has TRBV24-1 and TRBJ2-3; D unresolved. V was cut by 4 bases and J by 6 bases, with 13 bases left in between. Germline V gives CDR1 KGHDR, CDR2 SFDVKD. This CDR3 region has 14 residues. This CDR3 is CATSDTGESDTQYF. The CDR3 nucleotides are TGTGCCACCAGTGACACGGGTGAGTCGGATACGCAGTATTTT.

The J gene is TRBJ2-7, the V gene TRBV10-1, with D unclear. The V gene lost 8 bases and the J gene lost 1 base, with 12 bases spanning the gap. The CDR3 totals 13 residues. The germline CDR1 and CDR2 sequences are WNHNN and SYGVQD (reference sequence). As DNA, the CDR3 is TGCGCCAGCTTTGTAGGACCGTCCTACGAGCAGTACTTC. The encoded protein is CASFVGPSYEQYF.

The chain has TRBV6-1 and TRBJ1-6; no reliable D call. The germline gives CDR1 MNHNS, CDR2 SASEGT. The CDR3 is made up of 13 amino acids. Trimming removed 1 base from V and 6 bases from J, with 4 bases in between. CDR3 DNA: TGTGCCAGCAGTGAAGTTGGTAATTCACCCCTCCACTTT. Protein: CASSEVGNSPLHF.

The chain joins TRBV7-2 to TRBJ1-5; D might be TRBD1 (6 bases). Trimming took off 4 bases at V and 5 bases at J, with 9 bases between the two ends. CDR3 size: 13 residues. CDR1 is SGHTA and CDR2 is FQGNSA in the germline V gene. Here the CDR3 DNA reads TGTGCCAGCAGCTCCGCAGGGGATCAGCCCCAGCATTTT. Its translation: CASSSAGDQPQHF.

This clonotype appeared a few times. V and J are TRBV18 and TRBJ2-7; tentatively, D is TRBD2 (5 bases). Trimming removed 4 bases from V and 6 bases from J, with 19 bases in between. The CDR3 consists of 15 residues. Germline V lookup: CDR1 KGHSH, CDR2 LQKENI. The CDR3 region has the DNA TGTGCCAGCTCACGGGCAGATGCTTCCGAGGGCGAGCAGTACTTC. Protein product: CASSRADASEGEQYF.

This rearrangement joins TRBV5-1 to TRBJ1-6; no clear D gene. Germline V gene lookup returns CDR1 SGHRS and CDR2 YFSETQ. Trimming shortened V by 5 bases and J by 0 bases, and 15 bases separated the two germline ends. The CDR3 length is 17 residues. The CDR3 sequence: CASRVDVRGSYNSPLHF. CDR3 nucleotides: TGCGCCAGCAGAGTGGACGTTCGGGGCTCCTATAATTCACCCCTCCACTTT.

This chain connects TRBV20-1 to TRBJ2-4, with D perhaps matching TRBD1 (5 bases). With 5 bases removed from V and 8 bases from J, the gap between germline ends came to 19 bases. Germline CDR1 reads DFQATT; CDR2 reads SNEGSKA (reference sequence). The CDR3 totals 14 residues. CDR3 coding DNA: TGCAGTGCTCCGATCGTAAGGGGCGGAGACATTCAGTACTTC. Encoded protein: CSAPIVRGGDIQYF.

This chain joins TRBV30 and TRBJ2-1; D might be TRBD1 or TRBD2, each matching 6 bases. The CDR3 length is 12 residues. Trimming took off 1 base at V and 7 bases at J, with 8 bases between the two ends. Germline V CDR1 and CDR2: GTSNPN, SVGIG (reference sequence). CDR3 amino acids: CAWSGGGNEQFF. The CDR3 nucleotides read TGTGCCTGGAGTGGAGGGGGGAATGAGCAGTTCTTC.

The gene calls are TRBV7-3 and TRBJ2-1; a possible D gene is TRBD2 (5 bases). Trimming took off 9 bases at V and 0 bases at J, with 15 bases between the two ends. CDR3 length: 15 amino acids. CDR1 and CDR2 (germline): SGHTA, FQGTGA. In DNA form, the CDR3 reads TGTGCCAGTTCCCGGGGTGTAAGCTCCTACAATGAGCAGTTCTTC. Protein product: CASSRGVSSYNEQFF. Complete variable domain (other parts from reference TRBV7-3 and TRBJ2-1): GAGVSQTPSNKVTEKGKYVELRCDPISGHTALYWYRQSLGQGPEFLIYFQGTGAADDSGLPNDRFFAVRPEGSVSTLKIQRTERGDSAVYLCASSRGVSSYNEQFFGPGTRLTVL.

This sequence joins TRBV19 and TRBJ1-6; tentatively, D is TRBD1 (5 bases). This CDR3 comprises 13 residues. V was shortened by 5 bases and J by 10 bases, with 12 bases between the two germline ends. Per the germline V gene, CDR1 is LNHDA and CDR2 is SQIVND (reference sequence). The DNA for the CDR3 is TGTGCCAGTAGTTGGGGGGGAGTGTCACCCCTCCACTTT. Its protein is CASSWGGVSPLHF.

This clonotype was seen only a few times. V is TRBV20-1 and J is TRBJ2-7; 8 nucleotides align to TRBD2. CDR1 is DFQATT and CDR2 is SNEGSKA in the germline V gene (reference sequence). This CDR3 region has 15 residues. V lost 0 bases, J lost 6 bases, and 10 bases stayed unmatched. CDR3 in amino acids: CSARDPGSGTFEQYF. CDR3 nucleotides: TGCAGTGCTAGAGATCCGGGTAGCGGGACCTTCGAGCAGTACTTC.